This TCR beta chain was sequenced during a study of PD-L1 blockade in urothelial cancer. The time point denotes: pretreatment peripheral blood. Per the germline V gene, CDR1 is SGHNT and CDR2 is YYREEE (reference sequence). V lost 0 bases and J lost 5, with 11 bases in between. The CDR3 has 14 residues. Method: immunoSEQ multiplex PCR; TCRdb's copy keeps in-frame clones and lacks some. The sample carries 30,000 to 40,000 clones, around four fifths recorded once. The receptor comes from an elderly man with urothelial cancer. This chain joins TRBV5-4 and TRBJ2-5; D possibly corresponds to TRBD2 (5 bases). The material sequenced was PBMCs, taken around atezolizumab (anti-PD-L1) treatment. In DNA form, the CDR3 reads TGTGCCAGCAGCTTGGCGGTGGGAGTTGAGACCCAGTACTTC. Protein sequence: CASSLAVGVETQYF.